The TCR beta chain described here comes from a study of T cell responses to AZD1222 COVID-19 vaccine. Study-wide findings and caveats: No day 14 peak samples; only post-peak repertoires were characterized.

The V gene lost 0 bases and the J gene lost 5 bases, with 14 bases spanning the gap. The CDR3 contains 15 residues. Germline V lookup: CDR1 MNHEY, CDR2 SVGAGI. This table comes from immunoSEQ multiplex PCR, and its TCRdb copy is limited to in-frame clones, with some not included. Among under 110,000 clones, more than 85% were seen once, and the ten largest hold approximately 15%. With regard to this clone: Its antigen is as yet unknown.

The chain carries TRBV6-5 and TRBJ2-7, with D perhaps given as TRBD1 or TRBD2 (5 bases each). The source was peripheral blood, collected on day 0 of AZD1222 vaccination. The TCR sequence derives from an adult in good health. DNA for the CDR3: TGTGCCAGCAGTTACTCGGGGGACCCCCGACACGAGCAGTACTTC. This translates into CASSYSGDPRHEQYF.